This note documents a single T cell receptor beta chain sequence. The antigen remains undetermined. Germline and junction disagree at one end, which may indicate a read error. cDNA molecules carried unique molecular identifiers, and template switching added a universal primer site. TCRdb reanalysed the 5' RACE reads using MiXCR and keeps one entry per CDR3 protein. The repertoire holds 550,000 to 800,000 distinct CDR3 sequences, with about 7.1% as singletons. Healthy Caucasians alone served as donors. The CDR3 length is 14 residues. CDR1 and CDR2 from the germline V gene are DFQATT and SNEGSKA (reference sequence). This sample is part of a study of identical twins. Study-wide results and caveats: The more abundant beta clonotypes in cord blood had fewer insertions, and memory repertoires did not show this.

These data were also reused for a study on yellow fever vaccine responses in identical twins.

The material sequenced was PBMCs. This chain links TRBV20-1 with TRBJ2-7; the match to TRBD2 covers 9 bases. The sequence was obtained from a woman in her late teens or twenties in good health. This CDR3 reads CSAREVLAGYVQYF. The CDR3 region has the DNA TGCAGTGCTAGAGAGGTACTAGCGGGCTACGTGCAGTACTTC.